This entry lists 11 T cell receptor beta chains sequenced from one sample in a study of cytomegalovirus exposure and HLA in healthy donors (dated by TCRdb to 2016 to 2017). The library was produced with the immunoSEQ multiplex PCR assay. The multiplex PCR relied on a mix of 60 forward primers for TCR Vbeta segments and 13 reverse primers for TCR Jbeta segments. TCRdb mirrors the immuneACCESS table, restricted to in-frame sequences. Some clones are absent from its copies; in checked studies, under half trace to an unresolved V gene, and the reason for the others is unknown. The sample records roughly 190,000 clones, 80% to 90% of which are singletons. The ten biggest clones cover 1% to 1.5% of the sample. The specimen was PBMCs. These receptors were collected from a man aged 25-40 years in good health and CMV-seronegative.

This clone was seen more than once but under ten times. The rearrangement uses TRBV19 and TRBJ2-2; D is unresolved. The germline V and J ends were trimmed by 0 bases and 4 bases, with 3 bases remaining between them. The CDR3 is 13 residues long. From germline, CDR1 is LNHDA and CDR2 SQIVND (reference sequence). CDR3 amino acids: CASSIDLTGELFF. The CDR3 nucleotides read TGTGCCAGTAGTATAGACCTCACCGGGGAGCTGTTTTTT.

The chain combines TRBV4-2 with TRBJ2-7; a weak D match, TRBD1 (5 bases). Trimming took off 0 bases at V and 4 bases at J, with 7 bases between the two ends. The CDR3 length is 13 residues. CDR1 is LGHNA, CDR2 YNFKEQ, per germline. CDR3: CASSQDRAYEQYF. DNA of the CDR3: TGTGCCAGCAGCCAAGACAGGGCTTACGAGCAGTACTTC.

V and J are TRBV28 and TRBJ1-6; TRBD1 agrees at 7 bases. Germline V CDR1 and CDR2: MDHEN, SYDVKM. CDR3 length equals 17 residues. V gave up 2 bases and J gave up 5 bases; unmatched junction bases: 9. The CDR3 protein is CASSLPTTGLDNSPLHF. CDR3 nucleotides: TGTGCCAGCAGTTTACCCACGACAGGGTTAGATAATTCACCCCTCCACTTT.

This chain joins TRBV4-1 and TRBJ1-2; D remains ambiguous. There are 13 residues in the CDR3. Germline V lookup: CDR1 MGHRA, CDR2 YSYEKL. Trimming left V 0 bases short and J 4 bases short, with 6 bases between. CDR3 coding DNA: TGCGCCAGCAGCCAAGAGGTGCGCTATGGCTACACCTTC. It specifies CASSQEVRYGYTF.

V gene TRBV25-1 combines with J gene TRBJ2-7; tentatively, D is TRBD2 (5 bases). Between the trimmed V and J ends, which lost 2 bases and 2 bases, there was a span of 13 bases. This CDR3 has 15 amino acids. Germline V CDR1 and CDR2: MGHDK, SYGVNS. Here the CDR3 reads CASSEGYWGAYEQYF. As DNA, the CDR3 is TGTGCCAGCAGTGAAGGATATTGGGGAGCCTACGAGCAGTACTTC.

This chain connects TRBV13 to TRBJ2-5; 10 bases line up with TRBD1. Germline CDR1 reads PRHDT; CDR2 reads FYEKMQ (reference sequence). There are 14 residues in the CDR3. V lost 6 bases to trimming and J lost 6 bases; unmatched junction nucleotides: 7. The chain's CDR3 is CASRKRDRGQTQYF. The CDR3, as DNA: TGTGCCAGCAGAAAAAGGGACAGGGGTCAGACCCAGTACTTC.

The chain is built from TRBV7-9 and TRBJ2-6, with a possible D match to TRBD1 (6 bases). CDR3 length: 19 residues. Looked up from germline, CDR1 is SEHNR and CDR2 is FQNEAQ (reference sequence). Trimming took off 2 bases at V and 0 bases at J, with 17 bases between the two ends. The CDR3 sequence: CASSLLGDIRLSGANVLTF. The CDR3 DNA follows: TGTGCCAGCAGCTTATTAGGGGACATAAGACTCTCTGGGGCCAACGTCCTGACTTTC.

The gene calls are TRBV28 and TRBJ2-7, with TRBD1 identical over 12 bases. Losses at the gene ends were 5 bases for V and 7 bases for J; bases not matched to a gene: 9. This CDR3 comprises 15 residues. Germline lookup yields CDR1 MDHEN and CDR2 SYDVKM. The CDR3 DNA reads TGTGCCAGCAGTCCGTCAGGGACAGGGGGCCGGGAGCAGTACTTC. This codes for CASSPSGTGGREQYF.

The DNA for the CDR3 is TGTGCCAGCAAGGGGACAGGGAGTACCACCGGGGAGCTGTTTTTT. Encoded protein: CASKGTGSTTGELFF. The rearrangement joins TRBV9 to TRBJ2-2; TRBD1 agrees at 9 bases. V lost 6 bases to trimming and J lost 4 bases; unmatched junction nucleotides: 7. The CDR3 has 15 residues. From germline, CDR1 is SGDLS and CDR2 YYNGEE.

The V gene is TRBV27, the J gene TRBJ1-6; a possible D gene is TRBD1 (5 bases). Germline loops: CDR1 MNHEY, CDR2 SMNVEV (reference sequence). This CDR3 is 15 amino acids long. V was pared by 5 bases and J by 6 bases, with 14 bases between. The CDR3 sequence is CASSRLVRGNSPLHF. The CDR3 nucleotides are TGTGCCAGCAGTCGACTTGTTAGGGGTAATTCACCCCTCCACTTT.

The chain carries TRBV28 and TRBJ1-2; possible D gene TRBD1, 6 bases. CDR1 MDHEN and CDR2 SYDVKM come from the germline V gene. This CDR3 spans 14 amino acids. The V and J ends lost 3 bases and 3 bases respectively, with 11 bases between them. Here the CDR3 reads CASSFRGADYGYTF. CDR3 DNA: TGTGCCAGCAGTTTCCGGGGGGCAGACTATGGCTACACCTTC.